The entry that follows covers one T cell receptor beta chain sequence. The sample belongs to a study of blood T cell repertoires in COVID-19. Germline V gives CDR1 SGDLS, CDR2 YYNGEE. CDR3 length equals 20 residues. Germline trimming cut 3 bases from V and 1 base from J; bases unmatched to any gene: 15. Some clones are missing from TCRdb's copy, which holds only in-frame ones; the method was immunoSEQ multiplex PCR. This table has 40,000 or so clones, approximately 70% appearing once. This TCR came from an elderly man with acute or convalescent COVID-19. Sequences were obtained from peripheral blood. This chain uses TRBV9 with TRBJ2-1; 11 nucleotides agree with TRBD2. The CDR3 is CASSAMRTSGLSTSYNEQFF. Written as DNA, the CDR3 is TGTGCCAGCAGCGCTATGAGGACTAGCGGGCTTTCAACTTCCTACAATGAGCAGTTCTTC.